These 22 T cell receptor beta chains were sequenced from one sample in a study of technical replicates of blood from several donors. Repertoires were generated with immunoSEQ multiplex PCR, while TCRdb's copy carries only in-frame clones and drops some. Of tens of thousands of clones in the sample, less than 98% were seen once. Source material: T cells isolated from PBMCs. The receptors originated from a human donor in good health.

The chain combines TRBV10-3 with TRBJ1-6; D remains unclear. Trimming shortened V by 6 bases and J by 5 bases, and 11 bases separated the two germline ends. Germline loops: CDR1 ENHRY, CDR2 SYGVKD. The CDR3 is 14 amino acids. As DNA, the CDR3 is TGTGCCATCAGCCCCCGGGAGCATAATTCACCCCTCCACTTT. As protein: CAISPREHNSPLHF.

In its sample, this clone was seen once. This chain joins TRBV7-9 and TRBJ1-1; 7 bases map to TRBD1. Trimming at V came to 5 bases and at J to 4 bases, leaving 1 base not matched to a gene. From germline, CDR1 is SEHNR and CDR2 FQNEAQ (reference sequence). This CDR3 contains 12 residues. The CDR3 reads CASSRDSTEAFF. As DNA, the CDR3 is TGTGCCAGCAGCCGGGACAGCACTGAAGCTTTCTTT. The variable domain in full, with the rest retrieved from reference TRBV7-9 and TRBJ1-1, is DTGVSQNPRHKITKRGQNVTFRCDPISEHNRLYWYRQTLGQGPEFLTYFQNEAQLEKSRLLSDRFSAERPKGSFSTLEIQRTEQGDSAMYLCASSRDSTEAFFGQGTRLTVV.

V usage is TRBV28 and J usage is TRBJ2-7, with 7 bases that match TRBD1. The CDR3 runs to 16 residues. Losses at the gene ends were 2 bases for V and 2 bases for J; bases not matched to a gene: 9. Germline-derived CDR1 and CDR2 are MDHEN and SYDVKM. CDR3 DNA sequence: TGTGCCAGCAGTTTAGGAACAGGGGTCTCAGCCTACGAGCAGTACTTC. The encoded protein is CASSLGTGVSAYEQYF.

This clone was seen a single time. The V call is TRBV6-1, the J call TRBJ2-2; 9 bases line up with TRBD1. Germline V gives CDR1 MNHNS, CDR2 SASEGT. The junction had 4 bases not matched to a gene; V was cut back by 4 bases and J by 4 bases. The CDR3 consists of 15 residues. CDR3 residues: CASSAGTGFTGELFF. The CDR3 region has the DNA TGTGCCAGCAGTGCAGGGACAGGGTTCACCGGGGAGCTGTTTTTT.

The chain's CDR3 is CASSLRQGIYGYTF. DNA for the CDR3: TGTGCCAGCAGCTTAAGACAGGGAATCTATGGCTACACCTTC. The V and J genes are TRBV5-6 and TRBJ1-2, with 7 positions matching TRBD1. V trimming: 2 bases; J trimming: 4 bases; junction bases outside the gene matches: 5. Looked up from germline, CDR1 is SGHDT and CDR2 is YYEEEE. CDR3 size: 14 residues. Looking up the rest from reference TRBV5-6 and TRBJ1-2 gives the full variable domain: DAGVTQSPTHLIKTRGQQVTLRCSPKSGHDTVSWYQQALGQGPQFIFQYYEEEERQRGNFPDRFSGHQFPNYSSELNVNALLLGDSALYLCASSLRQGIYGYTFGSGTRLTVV.

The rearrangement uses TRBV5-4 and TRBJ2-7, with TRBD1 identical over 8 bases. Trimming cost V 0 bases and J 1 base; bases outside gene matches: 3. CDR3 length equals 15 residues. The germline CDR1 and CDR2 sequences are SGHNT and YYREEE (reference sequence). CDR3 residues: CASSLGQGASYEQYF. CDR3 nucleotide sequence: TGTGCCAGCAGCTTGGGGCAGGGGGCTTCCTACGAGCAGTACTTC.

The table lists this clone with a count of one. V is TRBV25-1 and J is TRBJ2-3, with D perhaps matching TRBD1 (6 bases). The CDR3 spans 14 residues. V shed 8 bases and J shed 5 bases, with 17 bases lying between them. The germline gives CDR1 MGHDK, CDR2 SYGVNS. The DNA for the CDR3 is TGTGCCAGCGGCAGGGGCAATTCCCTAGATACGCAGTATTTT. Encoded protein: CASGRGNSLDTQYF.

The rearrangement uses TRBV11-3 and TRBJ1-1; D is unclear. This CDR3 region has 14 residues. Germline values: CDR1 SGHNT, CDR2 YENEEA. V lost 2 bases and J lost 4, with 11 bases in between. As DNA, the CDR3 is TGTGCCAGCAGCTTACCCCTCATGAGCACTGAAGCTTTCTTT. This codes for CASSLPLMSTEAFF.

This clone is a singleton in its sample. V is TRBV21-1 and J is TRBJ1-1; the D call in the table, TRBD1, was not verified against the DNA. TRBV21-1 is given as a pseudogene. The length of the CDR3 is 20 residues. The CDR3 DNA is TGTGCCAGCAGCAAAGCCACTCCTTCTCCCGGGACAGGCCTGAACACTGAAGCTTTCTTT. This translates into CASSKATPSPGTGLNTEAFF.

The DNA of the CDR3 is TGTGCCAGCAGCTTGGCCCAGGCATATCAGCCCCAGCATTTT. It encodes CASSLAQAYQPQHF. The rearrangement joins TRBV5-5 to TRBJ1-5, with D unresolved. CDR1 is SGHKS and CDR2 is YYEKEE in the germline V gene (reference sequence). The CDR3 sequence is 14 residues long. Between the trimmed V and J ends, which lost 0 bases and 5 bases, there was a span of 9 bases. Together with reference TRBV5-5 and TRBJ1-5, the CDR3 gives the full variable domain: DAGVTQSPTHLIKTRGQQVTLRCSPISGHKSVSWYQQVLGQGPQFIFQYYEKEERGRGNFPDRFSARQFPNYSSELNVNALLLGDSALYLCASSLAQAYQPQHFGDGTRLSIL.

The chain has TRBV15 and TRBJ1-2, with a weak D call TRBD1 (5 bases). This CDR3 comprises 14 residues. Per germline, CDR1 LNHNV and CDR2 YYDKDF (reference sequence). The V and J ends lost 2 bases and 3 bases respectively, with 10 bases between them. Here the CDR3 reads CATSRNDRYYGYTF. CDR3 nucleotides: TGTGCCACCAGCAGAAACGACAGATACTATGGCTACACCTTC. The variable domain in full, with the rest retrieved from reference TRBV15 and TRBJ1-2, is DAMVIQNPRYQVTQFGKPVTLSCSQTLNHNVMYWYQQKSSQAPKLLFHYYDKDFNNEADTPDNFQSRRPNTSFCFLDIRSPGLGDTAMYLCATSRNDRYYGYTFGSGTRLTVV.

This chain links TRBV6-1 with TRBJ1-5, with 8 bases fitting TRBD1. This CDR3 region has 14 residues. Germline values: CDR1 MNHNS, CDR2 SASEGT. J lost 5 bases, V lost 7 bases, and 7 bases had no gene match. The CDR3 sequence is CASTWTGLDQPQHF. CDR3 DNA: TGTGCCAGCACGTGGACAGGGCTCGATCAGCCCCAGCATTTT.

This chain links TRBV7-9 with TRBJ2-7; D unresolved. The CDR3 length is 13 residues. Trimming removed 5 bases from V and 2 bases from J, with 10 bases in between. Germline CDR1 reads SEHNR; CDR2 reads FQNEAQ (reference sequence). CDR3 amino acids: CASSRDKPYEQYF. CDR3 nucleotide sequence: TGTGCCAGCAGCCGCGACAAGCCCTACGAGCAGTACTTC.

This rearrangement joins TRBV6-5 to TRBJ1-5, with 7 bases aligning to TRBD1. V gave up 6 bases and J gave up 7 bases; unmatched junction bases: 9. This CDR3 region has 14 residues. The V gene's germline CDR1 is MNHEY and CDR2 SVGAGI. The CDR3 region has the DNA TGTGCCAGCAGGGATCGACAGGGTCAGCAGCCCCAGCATTTT. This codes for CASRDRQGQQPQHF.

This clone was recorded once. CDR3 loop: CSAQGQQLYGYTF. The CDR3 DNA reads as TGCAGCGCTCAGGGACAGCAGCTCTATGGCTACACCTTC. The chain joins TRBV29-1 to TRBJ1-2; TRBD1 aligns across 7 bases. Germline V gene data show CDR1 as SQVTM and CDR2 as ANQGSEA. The CDR3 runs to 13 residues. The junction had 9 bases not matched to a gene; V was cut back by 7 bases and J by 4 bases.

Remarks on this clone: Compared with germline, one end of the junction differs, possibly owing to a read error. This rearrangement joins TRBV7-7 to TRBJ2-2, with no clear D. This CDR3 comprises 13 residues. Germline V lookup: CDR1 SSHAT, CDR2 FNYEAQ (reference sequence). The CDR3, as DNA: TGTGCTAGCAGCTCCGACTGGGCCGGGGAGCTGTTTTTT. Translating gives CASSSDWAGELFF.

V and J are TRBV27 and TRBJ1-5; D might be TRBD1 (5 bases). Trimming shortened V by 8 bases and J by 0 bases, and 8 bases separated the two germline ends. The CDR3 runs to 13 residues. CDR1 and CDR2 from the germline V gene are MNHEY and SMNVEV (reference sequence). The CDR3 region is CASPTVSNQPQHF. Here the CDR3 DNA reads TGTGCCAGCCCGACAGTTAGCAATCAGCCCCAGCATTTT.

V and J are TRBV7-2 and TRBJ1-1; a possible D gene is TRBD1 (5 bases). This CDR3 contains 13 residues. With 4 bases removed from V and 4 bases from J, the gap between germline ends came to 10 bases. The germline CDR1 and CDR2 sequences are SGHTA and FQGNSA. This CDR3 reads CASSYGGSTEAFF. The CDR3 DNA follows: TGTGCCAGCAGCTATGGGGGGAGCACTGAAGCTTTCTTT.

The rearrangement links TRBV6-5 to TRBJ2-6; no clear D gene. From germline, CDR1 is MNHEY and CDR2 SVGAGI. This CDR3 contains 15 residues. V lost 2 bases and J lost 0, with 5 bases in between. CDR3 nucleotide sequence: TGTGCCAGCAGTTACGAGGACTCTGGGGCCAACGTCCTGACTTTC. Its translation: CASSYEDSGANVLTF.

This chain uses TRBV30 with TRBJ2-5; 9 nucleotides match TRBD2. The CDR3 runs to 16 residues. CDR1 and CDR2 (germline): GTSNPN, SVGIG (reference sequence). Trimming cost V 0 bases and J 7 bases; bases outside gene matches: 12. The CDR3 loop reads CAWSVLLRGGDWTQYF. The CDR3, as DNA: TGTGCCTGGAGTGTACTTTTGCGGGGGGGCGACTGGACCCAGTACTTC.

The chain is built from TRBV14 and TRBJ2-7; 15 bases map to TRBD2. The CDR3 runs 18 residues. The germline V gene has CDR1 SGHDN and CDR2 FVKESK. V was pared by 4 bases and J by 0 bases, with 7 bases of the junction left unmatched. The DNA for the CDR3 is TGTGCCAGCAGCCGGCACGGGACTAGCGGGGGGAGCTCCTACGAGCAGTACTTC. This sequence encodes CASSRHGTSGGSSYEQYF.

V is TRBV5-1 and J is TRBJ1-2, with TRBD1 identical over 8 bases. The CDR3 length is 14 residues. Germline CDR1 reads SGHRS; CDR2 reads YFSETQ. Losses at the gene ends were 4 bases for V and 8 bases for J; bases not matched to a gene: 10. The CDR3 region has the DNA TGCGCCAGCAGCGAAGAATCCAGGGGGCCCGGCTACACCTTC. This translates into CASSEESRGPGYTF.